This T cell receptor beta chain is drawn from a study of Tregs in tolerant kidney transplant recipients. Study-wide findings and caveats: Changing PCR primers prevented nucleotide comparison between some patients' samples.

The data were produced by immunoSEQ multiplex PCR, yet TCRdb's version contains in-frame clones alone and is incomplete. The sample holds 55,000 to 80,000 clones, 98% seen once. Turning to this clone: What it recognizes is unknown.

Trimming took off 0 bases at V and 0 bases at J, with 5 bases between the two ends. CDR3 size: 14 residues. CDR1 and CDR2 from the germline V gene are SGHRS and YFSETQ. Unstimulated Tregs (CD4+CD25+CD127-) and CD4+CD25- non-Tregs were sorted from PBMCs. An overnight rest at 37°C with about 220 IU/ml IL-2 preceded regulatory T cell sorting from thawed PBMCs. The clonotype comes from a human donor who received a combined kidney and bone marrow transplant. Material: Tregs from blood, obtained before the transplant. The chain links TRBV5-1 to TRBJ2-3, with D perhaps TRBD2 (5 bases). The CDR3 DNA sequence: TGCGCCAGCAGCTTGGCGGGGAGCACAGATACGCAGTATTTT. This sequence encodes CASSLAGSTDTQYF.